These 30 T cell receptor beta chains originate from one sample sequenced in a study of response to subunit inactivated influenza vaccine. TCRdb passed the RT-PCR reads through MiXCR, listing each CDR3 protein once. The sample contains hundreds of thousands of distinct CDR3 sequences, approximately 23% of which appear only once. Specimen: PBMCs from blood, collected 21 months after vaccination. These receptors were taken from a man between 50 and 75 years old who received an inactivated influenza vaccine.

This clonotype was detected only a few times. This chain connects TRBV5-1 to TRBJ1-3; TRBD1 matches 7 bases. The CDR3 runs to 15 residues. Germline lookup yields CDR1 SGHRS and CDR2 YFSETQ. Trimming cost V 4 bases and J 0 bases; bases outside gene matches: 4. The CDR3 DNA sequence: TGCGCCAGCAGCACCGACAGGGCCTCTGGAAACACCATATATTTT. The encoded protein is CASSTDRASGNTIYF. The whole variable domain, filled in from reference TRBV5-1 and TRBJ1-3, reads KAGVTQTPRYLIKTRGQQVTLSCSPISGHRSVSWYQQTPGQGLQFLFEYFSETQRNKGNFPGRFSGRQFSNSRSEMNVSTLELGDSALYLCASSTDRASGNTIYFGEGSWLTVV.

The chain couples TRBV6-7 to TRBJ1-1; perhaps TRBD1 as D (6 bases). TRBV6-7 is treated as an ORF (open reading frame) with a function not yet certain. The CDR3 spans 15 residues. Between the trimmed V and J ends, which lost 1 base and 3 bases, there was a span of 12 bases. The CDR3 protein is CASSYLGGGYTEAFF. As DNA, the CDR3 is TGTGCCAGCAGTTACTTAGGAGGGGGATACACTGAAGCTTTCTTT.

The V gene is TRBV29-1, the J gene TRBJ2-7, with D tentatively TRBD1 (5 bases). This CDR3 comprises 11 residues. V was clipped by 5 bases and J by 7 bases, with 12 bases between them. Germline CDR1 is SQVTM and CDR2 is ANQGSEA. Here the CDR3 reads CSVKGLEEQYF. As DNA, the CDR3 is TGCAGCGTTAAGGGGTTGGAGGAGCAGTACTTC.

This clonotype was seen only a few times. The rearrangement links TRBV4-3 to TRBJ1-6; D is uncertain. The CDR3 spans 15 residues. Germline V gene data show CDR1 as LGHNA and CDR2 as YSLEER. With 0 bases removed from V and 11 bases from J, the gap between germline ends came to 14 bases. The DNA for the CDR3 is TGCGCCAGCAGCCAAGATCTTGGCCTTAACACACCCCTCCACTTT. Amino acids: CASSQDLGLNTPLHF.

The chain employs TRBV12-3 or TRBV12-4 and TRBJ2-5, with no clear D. This CDR3 contains 12 residues. The ends were cut back, 6 bases at V and 0 bases at J, with 5 bases in the middle. CDR3 bases: TGTGCCAGCAGGGAGAACCAAGAGACCCAGTACTTC. Protein sequence: CASRENQETQYF.

The chain combines TRBV20-1 with TRBJ2-7; D unclear. The CDR3 runs 14 residues. V dropped 0 bases and J dropped 3 bases, with 12 bases sitting between them. CDR1 and CDR2 from the germline V gene are DFQATT and SNEGSKA (reference sequence). The chain's CDR3 is CSARDGLASYEQYF. Here the CDR3 DNA reads TGCAGTGCTAGAGATGGGCTGGCTAGCTACGAGCAGTACTTC.

V usage is TRBV7-6 and J usage is TRBJ2-5; perhaps TRBD2 as D (6 bases). Trimming removed 2 bases at V and 4 bases at J, with 14 bases between. The CDR3 totals 15 residues. Germline V gene lookup returns CDR1 SGHVS and CDR2 FNYEAQ. DNA for the CDR3: TGTGCCAGCAGCTTATTCACTAGCAGCGGAGAGACCCAGTACTTC. Protein product: CASSLFTSSGETQYF. The complete variable domain, with remaining parts taken from reference TRBV7-6 and TRBJ2-5, reads GAGVSQSPRYKVTKRGQDVALRCDPISGHVSLYWYRQALGQGPEFLTYFNYEAQQDKSGLPNDRFSAERPEGSISTLTIQRTEQRDSAMYRCASSLFTSSGETQYFGPGTRLLVL.

This clonotype occurred a few times. The chain is built from TRBV2 and TRBJ2-3; D gene unclear. The CDR3 spans 14 residues. Germline assignment: CDR1 SNHLY and CDR2 FYNNEI. V lost 7 bases, J lost 0 bases, and 11 bases lay in between. The CDR3 reads CASTPHLSTDTQYF. The CDR3 region has the DNA TGTGCCAGCACCCCGCACCTTAGCACAGATACGCAGTATTTT.

This clonotype was seen a few times. The J gene is TRBJ1-2, the V gene TRBV12-3 or TRBV12-4, with D unclear. With 3 bases removed from V and 4 bases from J, the gap between germline ends came to 6 bases. This CDR3 spans 12 amino acids. The CDR3 nucleotides are TGTGCCAGCAGTTTTGTCCCCTATGGCTACACCTTC. Its translation is CASSFVPYGYTF.

The chain carries TRBV4-3 and TRBJ2-3, with D maybe TRBD2 (6 bases). The CDR3 has 16 residues. Trimming removed 3 bases at V and 1 base at J, with 14 bases between. CDR1 LGHNA and CDR2 YSLEER come from the germline V gene. The CDR3 nucleotides read TGCGCCAGCAGCCAGATATGGCGGAGGGGCACAGATACGCAGTATTTT. Translating gives CASSQIWRRGTDTQYF.

A few counts support this clonotype. The rearrangement joins TRBV4-1 to TRBJ1-5, with D maybe TRBD1 (5 bases). Germline V gene sequence: CDR1 MGHRA, CDR2 YSYEKL. The CDR3 is 14 residues long. V was clipped by 0 bases and J by 6 bases, with 9 bases between them. The CDR3 region is CASSQEQRGQPQHF. CDR3 DNA: TGCGCCAGCAGCCAAGAGCAGAGGGGTCAGCCCCAGCATTTT.

V gene TRBV29-1 combines with J gene TRBJ2-2; D not resolved. CDR1 SQVTM and CDR2 ANQGSEA come from the germline V gene. The CDR3 length is 13 residues. Trimming shortened V by 4 bases and J by 1 base, and 7 bases separated the two germline ends. CDR3 in amino acids: CSVVSGNTGELFF. Written as DNA, the CDR3 is TGCAGCGTTGTATCCGGGAACACCGGGGAGCTGTTTTTT.

This clonotype was counted only a few times. V is TRBV20-1 and J is TRBJ2-2; a weak D match, TRBD1 (5 bases). The CDR3 contains 13 residues. Germline loops: CDR1 DFQATT, CDR2 SNEGSKA (reference sequence). V shed 0 bases and J shed 7 bases, with 9 bases lying between them. The CDR3 DNA follows: TGCAGTGCTAGAGATTTAGGGGTCGGGGAGCTGTTTTTT. This codes for CSARDLGVGELFF.

This clonotype was found a few times. The chain employs TRBV5-1 and TRBJ2-7; possible D gene TRBD2, 5 bases. Germline-derived CDR1 and CDR2 are SGHRS and YFSETQ. The CDR3 spans 14 residues. With 4 bases removed from V and 0 bases from J, the gap between germline ends came to 11 bases. In DNA form, the CDR3 reads TGCGCCAGCAGCCCGTCGGGATACTCCTACGAGCAGTACTTC. Its protein product is CASSPSGYSYEQYF. The whole variable domain, remainder taken from reference TRBV5-1 and TRBJ2-7, is KAGVTQTPRYLIKTRGQQVTLSCSPISGHRSVSWYQQTPGQGLQFLFEYFSETQRNKGNFPGRFSGRQFSNSRSEMNVSTLELGDSALYLCASSPSGYSYEQYFGPGTRLTVT.

The gene calls are TRBV19 and TRBJ1-1; D is ambiguous. V shed 5 bases and J shed 1 base, with 8 bases lying between them. This CDR3 region has 13 residues. From germline, CDR1 is LNHDA and CDR2 SQIVND (reference sequence). CDR3 in DNA: TGTGCCAGTAGTTCCCTCCCGAACACTGAAGCTTTCTTT. The encoded protein is CASSSLPNTEAFF.

Only a few counts were recorded for this clonotype. The genes are TRBV18 and TRBJ1-1; tentatively, D is TRBD1 (6 bases). The CDR3 is 17 amino acids. Looked up from germline, CDR1 is KGHSH and CDR2 is LQKENI. V gave up 4 bases and J gave up 0 bases, with 18 bases separating them. CDR3 amino acids: CASSQGVAGTMNTEAFF. The CDR3 DNA follows: TGTGCCAGCTCACAAGGGGTAGCAGGGACAATGAACACTGAAGCTTTCTTT.

The V and J genes are TRBV15 and TRBJ1-2, with D uncertain. V was clipped by 0 bases and J by 4 bases, with 15 bases between them. Germline CDR1 LNHNV, CDR2 YYDKDF (reference sequence). The CDR3 has 16 amino acids. CDR3 sequence (DNA): TGTGCCACCAGCAGAGATCCCAACAGTCCCTTCTATGGCTACACCTTC. It is translated as CATSRDPNSPFYGYTF.

This clonotype has a handful of counts. The genes are TRBV23-1 and TRBJ1-5; maybe TRBD1 (5 bases). TRBV23-1 is sorted into the ORF group, with uncertain function. The CDR3 contains 19 residues. The V end lost 8 bases, the J end lost 2 bases, and 28 bases lay between the germline ends. The CDR3 DNA reads TGCGCCAGCCCTCCAAGTGGCAGGGAGGAGGGATATCGCAATCAGCCCCAGCATTTT. Its translation: CASPPSGREEGYRNQPQHF.

This clonotype came up a few times. This sequence joins TRBV30 and TRBJ1-4; D possibly corresponds to TRBD1 (5 bases). Trimming stripped 1 base from V and 0 bases from J, with 15 bases between. This CDR3 comprises 17 residues. The germline CDR1 and CDR2 sequences are GTSNPN and SVGIG (reference sequence). The CDR3 DNA reads TGTGCCTGGAGTGCCAGGAGGGGTTTGGCAACTAATGAAAAACTGTTTTTT. It encodes CAWSARRGLATNEKLFF.

The chain employs TRBV7-2 and TRBJ1-4, with D maybe TRBD1 (6 bases). Germline CDR1 is SGHTA and CDR2 is FQGNSA. The length of the CDR3 is 15 residues. The V end lost 2 bases, the J end lost 7 bases, and 14 bases lay between the germline ends. Here the CDR3 reads CASSLLRGFREKLFF. CDR3 nucleotide sequence: TGTGCCAGCAGCTTACTAAGGGGGTTTCGTGAAAAACTGTTTTTT.

J is TRBJ1-4 and V is TRBV28, with 7 bases aligning to TRBD1. CDR3 size: 14 residues. CDR1 is MDHEN and CDR2 is SYDVKM in the germline V gene. Trimming took 2 bases from V and 8 from J; bases not matched to a gene: 5. CDR3 in DNA: TGTGCCAGCAGTTTAACAGGGGATGGGGAAAAACTGTTTTTT. Its translation: CASSLTGDGEKLFF. The full variable domain, in which reference TRBV28 and TRBJ1-4 provide the parts outside the CDR3, is DVKVTQSSRYLVKRTGEKVFLECVQDMDHENMFWYRQDPGLGLRLIYFSYDVKMKEKGDIPEGYSVSREKKERFSLILESASTNQTSMYLCASSLTGDGEKLFFGSGTQLSVL.

CDR3 sequence reads: CSVIWGSNYGYTF. For the CDR3, the DNA is TGCAGCGTTATCTGGGGCAGCAACTATGGCTACACCTTC. J is TRBJ1-2 and V is TRBV29-1, with D possibly matching TRBD1 (5 bases). Deletions cut 5 bases from V and 2 bases from J, with 12 bases between. Germline CDR1 is SQVTM and CDR2 is ANQGSEA. CDR3 length equals 13 residues.

This clonotype was observed a handful of times. The genes are TRBV5-1 and TRBJ2-7, with D perhaps matching TRBD2 (5 bases). With 4 bases removed from V and 2 bases from J, the gap between germline ends came to 10 bases. This CDR3 spans 13 amino acids. Germline V gene data show CDR1 as SGHRS and CDR2 as YFSETQ. The CDR3 here is CASSEGPPYEQYF. In DNA form, the CDR3 reads TGCGCCAGCAGCGAGGGTCCGCCCTACGAGCAGTACTTC.

The chain joins TRBV4-3 to TRBJ2-1; tentatively, D is TRBD1 (7 bases). This CDR3 comprises 14 residues. With 4 bases removed from V and 6 bases from J, the gap between germline ends came to 13 bases. The V gene's germline CDR1 is LGHNA and CDR2 YSLEER. CDR3 amino acids: CASSRGDSGNEQFF. CDR3 DNA: TGCGCCAGCAGCCGGGGGGACAGCGGCAATGAGCAGTTCTTC.

The chain is built from TRBV6-5 and TRBJ1-5; no clear D. The V gene lost 0 bases and the J gene lost 4 bases, with 10 bases spanning the gap. Germline CDR1 and CDR2: MNHEY and SVGAGI. This CDR3 is 15 amino acids long. The CDR3 DNA reads TGTGCCAGCAGTTACTCCAAGGCCGCGAATCAGCCCCAGCATTTT. Translated, it gives CASSYSKAANQPQHF.

This rearrangement joins TRBV12-3 or TRBV12-4 to TRBJ2-3; no clear D gene. The V gene lost 3 bases and the J gene lost 1 base, with 8 bases spanning the gap. The CDR3 sequence is 14 residues long. DNA of the CDR3: TGTGCCAGCAGTTTTCGCCACGGCACAGATACGCAGTATTTT. This gives the protein CASSFRHGTDTQYF.

This clonotype was seen a handful of times. The genes are TRBV20-1 and TRBJ2-4; D unclear. The CDR3 extends over 12 amino acids. V lost 6 bases, J lost 0 bases, and 6 bases lay in between. Germline assignment: CDR1 DFQATT and CDR2 SNEGSKA (reference sequence). CDR3 in amino acids: CSAPLAKNIQYF. The CDR3 DNA sequence: TGCAGTGCCCCCCTAGCCAAAAACATTCAGTACTTC.

V and J are TRBV6-2 or TRBV6-3 and TRBJ1-2, with D tentatively TRBD1 (6 bases). Germline V gene data show CDR1 as MNHEY and CDR2 as SVGEGT. The V end lost 4 bases, the J end lost 4 bases, and 13 bases lay between the germline ends. The CDR3 is 14 amino acids. The CDR3, as DNA: TGTGCCAGCAGTTCCCCGACAGGATCCTATGGCTACACCTTC. Protein sequence: CASSSPTGSYGYTF.

This clonotype was detected only a few times. This sequence joins TRBV21-1 and TRBJ1-2. TRBV21-1 is termed a pseudogene. The CDR3 contains 16 residues. CDR3 in DNA: TGTGCCAGCAGATCGGGCGGGGTCCCTTGTGACTATGGCTACACCTTC. Translation: CASRSGGVPCDYGYTF.

The sample holds many counts of this clonotype. The rearrangement joins TRBV6-5 to TRBJ1-5; D remains unclear. V lost 0 bases, J lost 0 bases, and 6 bases lay in between. CDR3 length: 15 amino acids. Germline V gene data show CDR1 as MNHEY and CDR2 as SVGAGI. In nucleotides, the CDR3 is TGTGCCAGCAGTTACTCGAGGGTTAGCAATCAGCCCCAGCATTTT. It is translated as CASSYSRVSNQPQHF.